The 30 T cell receptor beta chains in this list originate from one sample, sequenced in a study of blood T cell repertoires in COVID-19 (TCRdb year 2020). Receptors were amplified or captured by the immunoSEQ multiplex PCR assay. TCRdb holds this immuneACCESS table with in-frame rearrangements only. Some clones are missing; in checked studies, unresolved V genes explain under half, and the rest has no known cause. Recorded for this sample are 250,000 to 350,000 clones; roughly 90% of them occurred a single time. Roughly 2.9% of the sample is held by the ten biggest clonotypes. The sequenced sample consisted of peripheral blood. The origin of the receptors is a woman under 40 with COVID-19, enrolled during active disease.

Points on this clone: This sample includes further DNA sequences coding for the same CDR3. The genes are TRBV7-9 and TRBJ1-1; TRBD1 matches at 7 bases. The CDR3 runs to 15 residues. The ends lost 5 bases at V and 0 bases at J; junction bases unmatched: 6. Germline CDR1 and CDR2: SEHNR and FQNEAQ (reference sequence). CDR3 coding DNA: TGTGCCAGCAGCCCTAGACAGGGAATGAACACTGAAGCTTTCTTT. It specifies CASSPRQGMNTEAFF.

J is TRBJ2-2 and V is TRBV7-9, with 12 bases identical to TRBD2. Germline CDR1 SEHNR, CDR2 FQNEAQ (reference sequence). J was trimmed by 7 bases and V by 5 bases; bases with no gene match: 11. This CDR3 comprises 17 residues. The CDR3 spells CASSPRTSGTLNGELFF. The CDR3 nucleotides read TGTGCCAGCAGCCCCCGGACTAGCGGGACCTTAAACGGGGAGCTGTTTTTT.

J is TRBJ2-5 and V is TRBV5-1; 7 nucleotides line up with TRBD2. After removal of 0 bases from V and 5 bases from J, the junction contained 7 bases not matched to a gene. CDR1 is SGHRS, CDR2 YFSETQ, per germline. This CDR3 comprises 15 residues. The chain's CDR3 is CASSLGGGPRETQYF. Here the CDR3 DNA reads TGCGCCAGCAGCTTGGGGGGAGGGCCGCGGGAGACCCAGTACTTC. Full variable domain (rest looked up from reference TRBV5-1 and TRBJ2-5): KAGVTQTPRYLIKTRGQQVTLSCSPISGHRSVSWYQQTPGQGLQFLFEYFSETQRNKGNFPGRFSGRQFSNSRSEMNVSTLELGDSALYLCASSLGGGPRETQYFGPGTRLLVL.

This chain joins TRBV29-1 and TRBJ1-1; 7 positions agree with TRBD1. Germline assignment: CDR1 SQVTM and CDR2 ANQGSEA. V was pared by 5 bases and J by 0 bases, with 6 bases of the junction left unmatched. CDR3 length: 14 amino acids. The CDR3 sequence is CSVHRGGVNTEAFF. CDR3 sequence (DNA): TGCAGCGTTCACAGGGGTGGGGTGAACACTGAAGCTTTCTTT.

V and J are TRBV10-2 and TRBJ1-1; 9 positions agree with TRBD1. J lost 3 bases, V lost 4 bases, and 0 bases had no gene match. This CDR3 region has 13 residues. Germline CDR1 and CDR2: WSHSY and SAAADI. CDR3 loop: CASSGTGDTEAFF. DNA of the CDR3: TGCGCCAGCAGTGGGACAGGGGACACTGAAGCTTTCTTT.

This clone showed up just a few times. Additional DNA sequences in this sample encode the identical CDR3. The chain has TRBV7-8 and TRBJ1-2; D possibly corresponds to TRBD1 (5 bases). The CDR3 is 14 residues long. V gave up 2 bases and J gave up 4 bases, with 11 bases separating them. Per germline, CDR1 SGHVS and CDR2 FQNEAQ. For the CDR3, the DNA is TGTGCCAGCAGCTTATCAGGGCAAAGCTATGGCTACACCTTC. Translating it yields CASSLSGQSYGYTF. Combining the CDR3 with reference TRBV7-8 and TRBJ1-2 gives the whole variable domain GAGVSQSPRYKVAKRGQDVALRCDPISGHVSLFWYQQALGQGPEFLTYFQNEAQLDKSGLPSDRFFAERPEGSVSTLKIQRTQQEDSAVYLCASSLSGQSYGYTFGSGTRLTVV.

This chain connects TRBV18 to TRBJ1-3; D possibly corresponds to TRBD1 (6 bases). The V and J ends lost 3 bases and 0 bases respectively, with 12 bases between them. The CDR3 runs to 16 residues. CDR1 is KGHSH, CDR2 LQKENI, per germline. The CDR3 reads CASSPEGGYSGNTIYF. The CDR3 nucleotides are TGTGCCAGCTCACCGGAAGGGGGTTACTCTGGAAACACCATATATTTT. The full variable domain, with the rest looked up from reference TRBV18 and TRBJ1-3, is NAGVMQNPRHLVRRRGQEARLRCSPMKGHSHVYWYRQLPEEGLKFMVYLQKENIIDESGMPKERFSAEFPKEGPSILRIQQVVRGDSAAYFCASSPEGGYSGNTIYFGEGSWLTVV.

The chain couples TRBV16 to TRBJ2-3; weak D call: TRBD2 (5 bases). The CDR3 extends over 15 amino acids. CDR1 and CDR2 from the germline V gene are KGHSY and FQNENV. Trimming shortened V by 1 base and J by 2 bases, and 10 bases separated the two germline ends. The CDR3 loop is CASSQFGVPTDTQYF. In DNA form, the CDR3 reads TGTGCCAGCAGCCAATTCGGGGTACCCACAGATACGCAGTATTTT.

This clone occurred a few times. The chain recombines TRBV30 with TRBJ2-3; 10 bases are a match to TRBD2. CDR1 is GTSNPN, CDR2 SVGIG, per germline (reference sequence). The CDR3 runs to 16 residues. V gave up 0 bases and J gave up 2 bases; unmatched junction bases: 5. CDR3 DNA: TGTGCCTGGAGTGTAGGAGCGGGAGGGCACACAGATACGCAGTATTTT. Amino acids: CAWSVGAGGHTDTQYF.

This clone has just a few counts. The V and J genes are TRBV27 and TRBJ1-6, with D perhaps matching TRBD1 (5 bases). CDR3 length: 18 residues. V was trimmed by 3 bases and J by 0 bases, leaving 15 bases between them. The V gene's germline CDR1 is MNHEY and CDR2 SMNVEV (reference sequence). CDR3: CASSFKTVRSSYNSPLHF. The DNA for the CDR3 is TGTGCCAGCAGTTTTAAGACAGTACGCAGCTCCTATAATTCACCCCTCCACTTT.

CDR3 bases: TGTGCTAGTGGCCCCCAATCCCTCGGGTCGCAAGAAGCTTTCTTT. Protein product: CASGPQSLGSQEAFF. The chain links TRBV12-5 to TRBJ1-1; D is uncertain. Per the germline V gene, CDR1 is LGHNT and CDR2 is FRNRAP. The V end was cut by 6 bases, the J end by 8 bases, with 22 bases between. The CDR3 consists of 15 residues.

The rearrangement joins TRBV30 to TRBJ1-3; D is unclear. The CDR3 spans 13 residues. Germline V gene sequence: CDR1 GTSNPN, CDR2 SVGIG (reference sequence). V lost 4 bases and J lost 3, with 10 bases in between. DNA for the CDR3: TGTGCCTGGACCTCGGACTTTGGAAACACCATATATTTT. It codes for CAWTSDFGNTIYF.

The J gene is TRBJ1-5, the V gene TRBV19; D is possibly TRBD1 (5 bases). Trimming took 2 bases from V and 2 from J, leaving 16 bases between them. The germline gives CDR1 LNHDA, CDR2 SQIVND (reference sequence). The CDR3 extends over 17 amino acids. In DNA form, the CDR3 reads TGTGCCAGTAGTATACAGCCCCGGCAGGGCGGCAATCAGCCCCAGCATTTT. Translated: CASSIQPRQGGNQPQHF.

The chain has TRBV6-1 and TRBJ1-6; TRBD1 is a possible D gene (5 bases). This CDR3 is built from 14 residues. Germline assignment: CDR1 MNHNS and CDR2 SASEGT. The germline V and J ends were trimmed by 1 base and 11 bases, with 12 bases remaining between them. The CDR3 reads CASSEGQGRTPLHF. CDR3 in DNA: TGTGCCAGCAGTGAAGGGCAGGGAAGGACACCCCTCCACTTT.

The chain employs TRBV27 and TRBJ2-1, with no clear D. V dropped 0 bases and J dropped 8 bases, with 11 bases sitting between them. CDR3 size: 14 residues. Per the germline V gene, CDR1 is MNHEY and CDR2 is SMNVEV (reference sequence). CDR3 amino acids: CASSLSVVGHEQFF. CDR3 sequence (DNA): TGTGCCAGCAGTTTATCCGTGGTGGGCCATGAGCAGTTCTTC.

This clone was recorded only once. This chain joins TRBV19 and TRBJ2-1; TRBD2 matches at 9 bases. The CDR3 totals 16 residues. The V gene end was trimmed by 9 bases and the J gene end by 9 bases; junction bases not matched to a gene: 18. Germline values: CDR1 LNHDA, CDR2 SQIVND (reference sequence). In DNA, the CDR3 is TGTGCCAGCCTCATTAGCGGGAGCGCTACATATTCTGAGCAGTTCTTC. The encoded protein is CASLISGSATYSEQFF.

The chain joins TRBV5-1 to TRBJ1-3; tentatively, D is TRBD1 (6 bases). V lost 0 bases and J 4 bases, leaving 17 bases between the germline ends. CDR1 SGHRS and CDR2 YFSETQ come from the germline V gene. This CDR3 has 17 amino acids. CDR3 in amino acids: CASSLDPTGLAGNTIYF. DNA of the CDR3: TGCGCCAGCAGCTTGGATCCTACAGGGCTGGCGGGAAACACCATATATTTT. Complete variable domain (other parts from reference TRBV5-1 and TRBJ1-3): KAGVTQTPRYLIKTRGQQVTLSCSPISGHRSVSWYQQTPGQGLQFLFEYFSETQRNKGNFPGRFSGRQFSNSRSEMNVSTLELGDSALYLCASSLDPTGLAGNTIYFGEGSWLTVV.

V is TRBV7-9 and J is TRBJ1-2, with TRBD1 matching over 7 bases. V shed 1 base, J shed 4 bases, and the junction held 6 bases outside the gene matches. Germline loops: CDR1 SEHNR, CDR2 FQNEAQ (reference sequence). The CDR3 spans 15 residues. As DNA, the CDR3 is TGTGCCAGCAGCTTAGGGACAGGCGCGATCTATGGCTACACCTTC. As protein: CASSLGTGAIYGYTF.

This clone was observed once. This chain joins TRBV27 and TRBJ2-4, with 11 bases identical to TRBD1. This CDR3 comprises 17 residues. Germline CDR1 is MNHEY and CDR2 is SMNVEV (reference sequence). J lost 5 bases, V lost 3 bases, and 9 bases had no gene match. CDR3 DNA sequence: TGTGCCAGCAGTTTGAGGGACAGGGGGAACAGGGAAAACATTCAGTACTTC. Translating it yields CASSLRDRGNRENIQYF.

The chain carries TRBV11-2 and TRBJ1-2; 8 bases line up with TRBD1. The CDR3 sequence is 14 residues long. Germline loops: CDR1 SGHAT, CDR2 FQNNGV. The V segment lost 5 bases and the J segment 4 bases; nucleotides outside the gene matches: 6. CDR3 nucleotides: TGTGCCAGCAGCCCACAGGGGGGGATCTATGGCTACACCTTC. Amino acids: CASSPQGGIYGYTF. Together with reference TRBV11-2 and TRBJ1-2, the CDR3 gives the full variable domain: EAGVAQSPRYKIIEKRQSVAFWCNPISGHATLYWYQQILGQGPKLLIQFQNNGVVDDSQLPKDRFSAERLKGVDSTLKIQPAKLEDSAVYLCASSPQGGIYGYTFGSGTRLTVV.

The chain uses TRBV27 and TRBJ2-1; 10 bases align to TRBD2. This CDR3 has 18 residues. The trim removed 5 bases at V and 0 bases at J, leaving 10 bases unmatched. The germline CDR1 and CDR2 sequences are MNHEY and SMNVEV (reference sequence). The CDR3 DNA reads TGTGCCAGCAGTCCCCCTAGCGGGAGTCGAAGCTCCTACAATGAGCAGTTCTTC. Translation gives CASSPPSGSRSSYNEQFF.

The chain has TRBV9 and TRBJ2-3; D is undetermined. Germline V gene sequence: CDR1 SGDLS, CDR2 YYNGEE. Trimming took 0 bases from V and 6 from J, leaving 20 bases between them. This CDR3 is 17 amino acids long. The CDR3 nucleotides are TGTGCCAGCAGCGTAGATAAGAGAAGCGTAGGTGCGGATACGCAGTATTTT. Translating gives CASSVDKRSVGADTQYF. The full variable domain, completed using reference TRBV9 and TRBJ2-3, is DSGVTQTPKHLITATGQRVTLRCSPRSGDLSVYWYQQSLDQGLQFLIQYYNGEERAKGNILERFSAQQFPDLHSELNLSSLELGDSALYFCASSVDKRSVGADTQYFGPGTRLTVL.

V usage is TRBV29-1 and J usage is TRBJ1-1; D is possibly TRBD1 (6 bases). The length of the CDR3 is 12 residues. Germline CDR1 and CDR2: SQVTM and ANQGSEA. V gave up 3 bases and J gave up 5 bases, with 10 bases separating them. CDR3 DNA sequence: TGCAGCGTTGAGGCAGGGGAGACTGAAGCTTTCTTT. This encodes CSVEAGETEAFF.

The chain uses TRBV6-2 or TRBV6-3 and TRBJ2-7; 13 nucleotides match TRBD2. From germline, CDR1 is MNHEY and CDR2 SVGEGT. The CDR3 totals 14 residues. The trim removed 6 bases at V and 8 bases at J, leaving 7 bases unmatched. The CDR3 DNA follows: TGTGCCAGCAGCCCGCCGGGACTAGCGGGACAGCAGTACTTC. As protein: CASSPPGLAGQQYF.

The chain carries TRBV5-1 and TRBJ2-3; D remains unclear. Trimming removed 7 bases at V and 3 bases at J, with 9 bases between. This CDR3 contains 12 residues. Per the germline V gene, CDR1 is SGHRS and CDR2 is YFSETQ. The CDR3 nucleotides read TGCGCCAGCGGCACCTTGACAGATACGCAGTATTTT. Translation gives CASGTLTDTQYF.

This clone has a single count. This rearrangement joins TRBV2 to TRBJ1-1; tentative D call: TRBD1 (5 bases). This CDR3 comprises 15 residues. V lost 4 bases and J lost 0, with 12 bases in between. The germline CDR1 and CDR2 sequences are SNHLY and FYNNEI. This CDR3 reads CASSVAGRLNTEAFF. The CDR3 region has the DNA TGTGCCAGCAGTGTAGCAGGGAGGTTGAACACTGAAGCTTTCTTT.

This clone was picked up a small number of times. The chain couples TRBV7-8 to TRBJ2-1, with 11 bases matching TRBD2. In germline, CDR1 is SGHVS, CDR2 FQNEAQ. V was clipped by 6 bases and J by 2 bases; unmatched bases: 12. The CDR3 totals 18 residues. The DNA of the CDR3 is TGTGCCAGCAGACCTCCCGTCGCTAGCGGGAGGACCTACAATGAGCAGTTCTTC. Protein sequence: CASRPPVASGRTYNEQFF. Variable domain in full (rest from reference TRBV7-8 and TRBJ2-1): GAGVSQSPRYKVAKRGQDVALRCDPISGHVSLFWYQQALGQGPEFLTYFQNEAQLDKSGLPSDRFFAERPEGSVSTLKIQRTQQEDSAVYLCASRPPVASGRTYNEQFFGPGTRLTVL.

This chain joins TRBV2 and TRBJ1-5; 9 nucleotides agree with TRBD1. CDR3 length equals 13 residues. Germline lookup yields CDR1 SNHLY and CDR2 FYNNEI. The V gene end was trimmed by 8 bases and the J gene end by 7 bases; junction bases not matched to a gene: 6. The CDR3 region is CASSRDRAQPQHF. The CDR3 bases are TGTGCCAGCTCCCGGGACAGGGCCCAGCCCCAGCATTTT.

This clone was counted a single time. The chain links TRBV18 to TRBJ1-2, with a possible D match to TRBD1 (5 bases). The V end was cut by 0 bases, the J end by 4 bases, with 15 bases between. Germline V gives CDR1 KGHSH, CDR2 LQKENI. This CDR3 region has 16 residues. This CDR3 reads CASSPPFGGTVYGYTF. The CDR3 coding sequence is TGTGCCAGCTCACCACCGTTCGGGGGGACGGTCTATGGCTACACCTTC.

J is TRBJ1-2 and V is TRBV28; D possibly corresponds to TRBD1 (5 bases). The CDR3 covers 13 residues. V was trimmed by 4 bases and J by 8 bases, leaving 14 bases between them. Germline assignment: CDR1 MDHEN and CDR2 SYDVKM. The CDR3 DNA sequence: TGTGCCAGCAGTTCGTTCGGGGGAGAAGGCTACACCTTC. It specifies CASSSFGGEGYTF.